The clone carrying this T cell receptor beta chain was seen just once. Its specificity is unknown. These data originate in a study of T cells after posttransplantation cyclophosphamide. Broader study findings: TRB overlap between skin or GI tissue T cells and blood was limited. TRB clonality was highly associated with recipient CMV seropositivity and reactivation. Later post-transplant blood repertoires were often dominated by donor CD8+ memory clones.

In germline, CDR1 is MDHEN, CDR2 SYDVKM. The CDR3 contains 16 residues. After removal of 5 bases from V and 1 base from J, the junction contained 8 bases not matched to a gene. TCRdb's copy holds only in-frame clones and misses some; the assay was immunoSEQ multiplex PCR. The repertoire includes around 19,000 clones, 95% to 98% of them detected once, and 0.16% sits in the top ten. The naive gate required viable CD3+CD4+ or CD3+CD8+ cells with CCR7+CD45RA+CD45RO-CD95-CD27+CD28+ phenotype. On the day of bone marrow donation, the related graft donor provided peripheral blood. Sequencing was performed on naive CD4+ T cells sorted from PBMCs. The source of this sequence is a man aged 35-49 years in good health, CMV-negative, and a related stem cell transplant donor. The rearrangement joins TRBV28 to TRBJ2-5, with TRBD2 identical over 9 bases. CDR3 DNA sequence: TGTGCCAGCAGTCCATCAGCGACTAGCGGCCAAGAGACCCAGTACTTC. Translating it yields CASSPSATSGQETQYF.